This is a list of T cell receptor beta chains from one sample in a study of blood T cells in healthy people across ages. TCRdb re-derived calls from the 5' RACE reads in MiXCR, one entry per CDR3 protein. The sample consists of some 780,000 distinct CDR3 sequences, just over 55% of them appearing once. The sample taken for sequencing was blood. These receptors were taken from a middle-aged man in good health. Each CDR3 is given with its conserved first and last residue. D genes are given only for firm matches. Clone size is stated in some rows and not others, as once, few, many or a class when expanded.

J: TRBJ2-5; length: 15; V: TRBV20-1; D: TRBD1; size: -; CDR3: CSARDPDRGKETQYF; DNA: TGCAGTGCTAGAGATCCGGACAGGGGGAAAGAGACCCAGTACTTC
J: TRBJ2-5; length: 14; V: TRBV29-1; D: TRBD1; size: -; CDR3: CSVEGQGALNEQYF; DNA: TGCAGCGTTGAGGGACAGGGGGCACTCAATGAGCAGTACTTC
J: TRBJ2-4; length: 14; V: TRBV9; D: -; size: few; CDR3: CASSGSVAKNIQYF; DNA: TGTGCCAGCAGCGGGAGCGTAGCCAAAAACATTCAGTACTTC
J: TRBJ2-7; length: 14; V: TRBV7-2; D: TRBD2; size: -; CDR3: CTSSLTSGSYEQYF; DNA: TGTACCAGCAGCTTAACTAGCGGATCCTACGAGCAGTACTTC
J: TRBJ2-5; length: 15; V: TRBV7-9; D: -; size: few; CDR3: CASSLVTGPVRGQYF; DNA: TGTGCCAGCAGCTTAGTTACAGGACCCGTGCGTGGGCAGTACTTC
J: TRBJ2-7; length: 19; V: TRBV28; D: TRBD2; size: -; CDR3: CASSFWAELAGEFAYEQYF; DNA: TGTGCCAGCAGTTTCTGGGCGGAGCTAGCGGGAGAGTTTGCCTACGAGCAGTACTTC
J: TRBJ1-2; length: 14; V: TRBV9; D: -; size: -; CDR3: CASSVGDPYQGYTF; DNA: TGTGCCAGCAGCGTAGGGGACCCTTATCAGGGCTACACCTTC
J: TRBJ1-4; length: 13; V: TRBV29-1; D: -; size: few; CDR3: CSVDEGINEKLFF; DNA: TGCAGCGTTGACGAGGGGATAAATGAAAAACTGTTTTTT
J: TRBJ1-2; length: 14; V: TRBV3-1; D: -; size: -; CDR3: CASSQPPGTGGYTF; DNA: TGTGCCAGCAGCCAACCACCTGGCACGGGTGGCTACACCTTC
J: TRBJ2-7; length: 14; V: TRBV19; D: TRBD2; size: once; CDR3: CASSISSGGYEQYF; DNA: TGTGCCAGTAGTATCTCTAGCGGGGGCTACGAGCAGTACTTC
J: TRBJ2-3; length: 16; V: TRBV4-1; D: -; size: -; CDR3: CASSLSPFSNTDTQYF; DNA: TGCGCCAGCAGCCTCTCTCCTTTCAGCAACACAGATACGCAGTATTTT
J: TRBJ1-5; length: 16; V: TRBV15; D: -; size: -; CDR3: CATSRDTKGFNQPQHF; DNA: TGTGCCACCAGCAGAGATACGAAGGGTTTTAATCAGCCCCAGCATTTT
J: TRBJ1-2; length: 10; V: TRBV6-6; D: -; size: -; CDR3: CASQGLGYTF; DNA: TGTGCCAGCCAAGGGCTGGGCTACACCTTC
J: TRBJ1-2; length: 12; V: TRBV25-1; D: -; size: -; CDR3: CASSGAYYGYTF; DNA: TGTGCCAGCAGCGGGGCATACTATGGCTACACCTTC
J: TRBJ2-3; length: 11; V: TRBV2; D: -; size: once; CDR3: CASTRSDTQYF; DNA: TGTGCCAGCACCCGGTCAGATACGCAGTATTTT
J: TRBJ2-6; length: 18; V: TRBV7-9; D: TRBD2; size: -; CDR3: CASSHPTSPGSGANVLTF; DNA: TGTGCCAGCAGCCACCCGACTAGCCCCGGGTCTGGGGCCAACGTCCTGACTTTC
J: TRBJ1-2; length: 13; V: TRBV6-6; D: TRBD1; size: few; CDR3: CASTSGGDYGYTF; DNA: TGTGCCAGCACCTCAGGGGGGGACTATGGCTACACCTTC
J: TRBJ2-7; length: 14; V: TRBV29-1; D: TRBD1; size: -; CDR3: CSVDDRGGKSEQYF; DNA: TGCAGCGTAGACGACAGGGGAGGAAAAAGCGAGCAGTACTTC
J: TRBJ2-1; length: 14; V: TRBV28; D: TRBD2; size: -; CDR3: CASSPGWEGSSRFF; DNA: TGTGCCAGCAGTCCCGGATGGGAGGGGTCGAGTCGGTTCTTC
J: TRBJ2-7; length: 14; V: TRBV15; D: -; size: few; CDR3: CATSREGNSYEQYF; DNA: TGTGCCACCAGCAGAGAAGGGAACTCCTACGAGCAGTACTTC
J: TRBJ2-3; length: 17; V: TRBV7-2; D: TRBD2; size: -; CDR3: CASSLPGLAGGHHTQYF; DNA: TGTGCCAGCAGCTTACCGGGACTAGCGGGGGGCCATCATACGCAGTATTTT
J: TRBJ2-1; length: 16; V: TRBV7-3; D: TRBD1; size: once; CDR3: CASSFATGTGHNEQFF; DNA: TGTGCCAGCAGCTTCGCGACAGGGACCGGTCACAATGAGCAGTTCTTC
J: TRBJ2-5; length: 18; V: TRBV4-2; D: -; size: -; CDR3: CASSLVVLGGGEVETQYF; DNA: TGTGCCAGCAGCCTCGTTGTGCTCGGAGGGGGCGAAGTAGAGACCCAGTACTTC
J: TRBJ2-5; length: 15; V: TRBV5-4; D: -; size: -; CDR3: CASSPGGGNKKTQYF; DNA: TGTGCCAGCAGCCCTGGAGGCGGGAATAAGAAGACCCAGTACTTC
J: TRBJ2-1; length: 13; V: TRBV14; D: -; size: -; CDR3: CASSQDLRADQFF; DNA: TGTGCCAGCAGCCAAGATCTCCGGGCGGATCAGTTCTTC
J: TRBJ2-1; length: 20; V: TRBV3-1; D: TRBD1; size: -; CDR3: CASSPDRASSTESYQETQFF; DNA: TGTGCCAGCAGCCCTGACAGGGCCAGTTCTACGGAGTCGTACCAAGAGACCCAGTTCTTC
J: TRBJ2-7; length: 12; V: TRBV29-1; D: -; size: -; CDR3: CSVVNWEAEQYF; DNA: TGCAGCGTTGTGAATTGGGAAGCCGAGCAGTACTTC
J: TRBJ1-6; length: 12; V: TRBV29-1; D: -; size: -; CDR3: CSVGDHNSPLHF; DNA: TGCAGCGTTGGGGACCATAATTCACCCCTCCACTTT
J: TRBJ2-7; length: 12; V: TRBV7-2; D: -; size: -; CDR3: CASSLTRGGQYF; DNA: TGTGCCAGCAGCTTAACTCGGGGAGGGCAGTACTTC
J: TRBJ2-6; length: 17; V: TRBV7-9; D: -; size: -; CDR3: CASSLAVNPMLANVLTF; DNA: TGTGCCAGCAGCTTAGCGGTTAATCCCATGCTGGCTAACGTCCTGACTTTC
J: TRBJ1-5; length: 16; V: TRBV6-6; D: -; size: few; CDR3: CASSTQGPTGNQPQHF; DNA: TGTGCCAGCAGTACACAGGGCCCCACGGGCAATCAGCCCCAGCATTTT
J: TRBJ1-5; length: 15; V: TRBV5-8; D: -; size: -; CDR3: CASKEEMIRNQPQHF; DNA: TGTGCCAGCAAGGAGGAGATGATTCGCAATCAGCCCCAGCATTTT
J: TRBJ2-7; length: 14; V: TRBV3-1; D: -; size: many; CDR3: CASSQEGRPYEQYF; DNA: TGTGCCAGCAGCCAAGAAGGCAGACCCTACGAGCAGTACTTC
J: TRBJ2-2; length: 14; V: TRBV6-2/TRBV6-3; D: TRBD1; size: -; CDR3: CASRWDRATGELFF; DNA: TGTGCCAGCCGGTGGGACAGGGCGACCGGGGAGCTGTTTTTT
J: TRBJ2-7; length: 14; V: TRBV7-8; D: -; size: few; CDR3: CASSPRDIRHEQYF; DNA: TGTGCCAGCAGTCCCCGGGACATTCGGCACGAGCAGTACTTC
J: TRBJ2-7; length: 16; V: TRBV21-1; D: -; size: -; CDR3: CASSRGEGRKSHEQYF; DNA: TGTGCCAGCAGCAGAGGAGAGGGGCGAAAGAGCCACGAGCAGTACTTC
J: TRBJ2-7; length: 12; V: TRBV3-1; D: TRBD1; size: -; CDR3: CASSVQGDEQYF; DNA: TGTGCCAGCAGCGTCCAGGGGGACGAGCAGTACTTC
J: TRBJ2-7; length: 14; V: TRBV12-3/TRBV12-4; D: -; size: few; CDR3: CASSLIGGLNEQYF; DNA: TGTGCCAGCAGTTTAATCGGGGGGCTTAACGAGCAGTACTTC
J: TRBJ2-1; length: 15; V: TRBV11-3; D: -; size: -; CDR3: CASRAGTSSYNEQFF; DNA: TGTGCCAGCAGAGCCGGGACCAGCTCCTACAATGAGCAGTTCTTC
J: TRBJ2-7; length: 12; V: TRBV5-1; D: -; size: few; CDR3: CASSLYSYEQYF; DNA: TGCGCCAGCAGCTTGTACTCCTACGAGCAGTACTTC